What follows is one TCR beta chain and its context. With 7 bases removed from V and 4 bases from J, the gap between germline ends came to 11 bases. Germline V gives CDR1 DFQATT, CDR2 SNEGSKA (reference sequence). CDR3 length: 11 amino acids. The entry originates in a study of control samples from healthy donors and cancer patients. Assay used: immunoSEQ multiplex PCR; TCRdb lists only in-frame clones, some missing. This table has 150,000 to 200,000 clones, about 87% appearing once. The V call is TRBV20-1, the J call TRBJ2-7; D call uncertain. The sequenced material came from blood. This receptor was taken from a young man in good health. The CDR3 DNA reads TGCAGTGGGCAGGAACAATACGAGCAGTACTTC. Translating it yields CSGQEQYEQYF.